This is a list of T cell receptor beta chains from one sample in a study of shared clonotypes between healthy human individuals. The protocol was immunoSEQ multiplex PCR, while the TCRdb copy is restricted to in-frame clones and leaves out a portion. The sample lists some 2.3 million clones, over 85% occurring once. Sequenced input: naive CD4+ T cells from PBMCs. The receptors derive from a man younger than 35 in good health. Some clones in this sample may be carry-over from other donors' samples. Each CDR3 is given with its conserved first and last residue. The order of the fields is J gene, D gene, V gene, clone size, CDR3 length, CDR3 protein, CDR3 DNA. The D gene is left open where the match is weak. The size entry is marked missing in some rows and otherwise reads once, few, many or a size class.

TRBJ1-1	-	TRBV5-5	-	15	CASSLGRGPGTEAFF	TGTGCCAGCAGCTTGGGTCGGGGGCCGGGCACTGAAGCTTTCTTT
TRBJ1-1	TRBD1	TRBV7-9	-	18	CASSPRPGGVEWDTEAFF	TGTGCCAGCAGCCCAAGGCCAGGGGGCGTGGAATGGGACACTGAAGCTTTCTTT
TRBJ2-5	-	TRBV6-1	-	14	CASSGPGNQETQYF	TGTGCCAGCAGTGGGCCAGGGAACCAAGAGACCCAGTACTTC
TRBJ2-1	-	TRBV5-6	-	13	CASSLAGAGEQFF	TGTGCCAGCAGCTTGGCTGGGGCCGGTGAGCAGTTCTTC
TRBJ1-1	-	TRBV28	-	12	CASSLLLDEAFF	TGTGCCAGCAGTTTATTACTGGATGAAGCTTTCTTT
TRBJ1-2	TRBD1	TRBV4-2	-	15	CASSQDRRGVEGYTF	TGTGCCAGCAGCCAAGATCGCAGGGGGGTGGAAGGCTACACCTTC
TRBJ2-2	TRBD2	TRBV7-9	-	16	CASSLASGTVAGELFF	TGTGCCAGCAGCTTAGCTAGCGGGACTGTCGCCGGGGAGCTGTTTTTT
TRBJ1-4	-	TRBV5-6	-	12	CASSLTGEKLFF	TGTGCCAGCAGCTTAACAGGCGAAAAACTGTTTTTT
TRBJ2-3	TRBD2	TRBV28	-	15	CASSLQREGQDTQYF	TGTGCCAGCAGTTTACAACGGGAGGGCCAAGATACGCAGTATTTT
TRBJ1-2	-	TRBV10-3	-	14	CAITRGGPNYGYTF	TGTGCCATCACCCGGGGAGGGCCTAACTATGGCTACACCTTC
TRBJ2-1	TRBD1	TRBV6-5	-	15	CASGLGGQGWNEQFF	TGTGCCAGCGGGCTTGGGGGACAGGGGTGGAATGAGCAGTTCTTC
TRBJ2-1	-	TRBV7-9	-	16	CASSQGTLSSYNEQFF	TGTGCCAGCAGCCAAGGGACTCTAAGCTCCTACAATGAGCAGTTCTTC
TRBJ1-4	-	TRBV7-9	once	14	CASRFGQADEKLFF	TGTGCCAGCAGGTTCGGGCAGGCGGATGAAAAACTGTTTTTT
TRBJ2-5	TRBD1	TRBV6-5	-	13	CASRATGKQTQYF	TGTGCCAGCAGGGCGACAGGGAAGCAGACCCAGTACTTC
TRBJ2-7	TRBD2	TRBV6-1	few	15	CASSEAPGTAGEQYF	TGTGCCAGCAGTGAAGCGCCGGGAACAGCGGGGGAGCAGTACTTC
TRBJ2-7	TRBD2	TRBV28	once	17	CASSLWRGTSGNHEQYF	TGTGCCAGCAGTTTATGGAGAGGGACTAGCGGGAACCACGAGCAGTACTTC
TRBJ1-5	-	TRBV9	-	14	CASSVDPGNQPQHF	TGTGCCAGCAGCGTAGATCCAGGAAATCAGCCCCAGCATTTT
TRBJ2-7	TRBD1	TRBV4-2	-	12	CASSQTGDEQYF	TGTGCCAGCAGCCAAACAGGGGACGAGCAGTACTTC
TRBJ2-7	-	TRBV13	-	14	CASSLGGDGDEQYF	TGTGCCAGCAGCTTAGGAGGGGACGGCGACGAGCAGTACTTC